Each of the 9 T cell receptor beta chains below was sequenced from the same sample in a study of beta chain features in type 1 diabetes. All of the isolated RNA was reverse transcribed, so expressed TCRB transcripts were sequenced. The assay was immunoSEQ multiplex PCR, and TCRdb's table has in-frame clones only and misses some. This table holds approximately 140,000 clones, 40% to 55% found once. Sequencing was done on a sample of Tregs from blood. The receptor set was obtained from a man younger than 35 in good health.

This clone turned up a few times. V gene TRBV7-2 combines with J gene TRBJ2-7, with 10 bases that match TRBD1. This CDR3 spans 17 amino acids. V was pared by 2 bases and J by 4 bases, with 11 bases of the junction left unmatched. Per the germline V gene, CDR1 is SGHTA and CDR2 is FQGNSA. The CDR3 reads CASSLHAMGQGSYEQYF. For the CDR3, the DNA is TGTGCCAGCAGCTTACATGCCATGGGACAGGGGTCTTACGAGCAGTACTTC.

On this clone: Other DNA variants within this sample encode the same CDR3. Here the CDR3 reads CASSRQGEETQYF. The CDR3 region has the DNA TGCGCCAGCAGTCGACAGGGGGAAGAGACCCAGTACTTC. The chain has TRBV5-1 and TRBJ2-5; TRBD1 aligns across 9 bases. This CDR3 comprises 13 residues. With 5 bases clipped from V and 3 bases from J, the junction kept 2 bases outside the gene matches. Germline loops: CDR1 SGHRS, CDR2 YFSETQ.

The genes are TRBV10-3 and TRBJ2-3, with 12 bases fitting TRBD2. Trimming removed 2 bases from V and 2 bases from J; junction bases left unmatched: 5. The CDR3 runs to 17 residues. The germline V gene encodes CDR1 ENHRY and CDR2 SYGVKD. The chain's CDR3 is CAISETRLAGVTDTQYF. The CDR3 DNA is TGTGCCATCAGTGAGACAAGACTAGCGGGAGTCACAGATACGCAGTATTTT.

The V gene is TRBV5-1, the J gene TRBJ2-2; D is perhaps TRBD1 (6 bases). The V end lost 5 bases, the J end lost 4 bases, and 9 bases lay between the germline ends. The germline V gene encodes CDR1 SGHRS and CDR2 YFSETQ. The length of the CDR3 is 13 residues. CDR3 bases: TGCGCCAGCAGTACAGGGAGCACCGGGGAGCTGTTTTTT. Translated: CASSTGSTGELFF. The complete variable domain, with remaining parts taken from reference TRBV5-1 and TRBJ2-2, reads KAGVTQTPRYLIKTRGQQVTLSCSPISGHRSVSWYQQTPGQGLQFLFEYFSETQRNKGNFPGRFSGRQFSNSRSEMNVSTLELGDSALYLCASSTGSTGELFFGEGSRLTVL.

This chain links TRBV4-1 with TRBJ1-1; D is ambiguous. Germline CDR1 reads MGHRA; CDR2 reads YSYEKL. The CDR3 contains 16 residues. V was trimmed by 1 base and J by 0 bases, leaving 12 bases between them. CDR3 coding DNA: TGCGCCAGCAGCCAAGTTCGAGAGGGATTGAACACTGAAGCTTTCTTT. Its translation is CASSQVREGLNTEAFF.

The chain combines TRBV5-1 with TRBJ2-2; possibly TRBD2 for D (5 bases). The V and J ends lost 2 bases and 1 base respectively, with 12 bases between them. Germline CDR1 reads SGHRS; CDR2 reads YFSETQ. This CDR3 is built from 16 residues. CDR3: CASSFLFRGNTGELFF. For the CDR3, the DNA is TGCGCCAGCAGCTTTTTGTTCCGGGGGAACACCGGGGAGCTGTTTTTT.

In this sample, this clone turned up a few times. The V gene is TRBV10-3, the J gene TRBJ2-5, with 11 bases fitting TRBD2. Near its end, the DNA agrees better with TRBJ2-7, so the J call may be wrong. The CDR3 runs to 16 residues. Germline V gene data show CDR1 as ENHRY and CDR2 as SYGVKD. This chain's CDR3 is CAISERLAGGNHEQYF. The CDR3 DNA is TGTGCCATCAGTGAGCGGCTAGCGGGAGGAAACCACGAGCAGTACTTC.

This clone has only a few counts. The CDR3 loop is CSVVQPNQPQHF. The CDR3 DNA reads TGCAGCGTTGTACAGCCGAATCAGCCCCAGCATTTT. This chain uses TRBV29-1 with TRBJ1-5; unclear D gene. CDR3 length equals 12 residues. V dropped 4 bases and J dropped 4 bases, with 8 bases sitting between them. CDR1 is SQVTM, CDR2 ANQGSEA, per germline.

The table lists this clone with a few counts. The chain is built from TRBV28 and TRBJ1-1; tentative D call: TRBD1 (5 bases). CDR1 and CDR2 (germline): MDHEN, SYDVKM. Trimming stripped 4 bases from V and 0 bases from J, with 21 bases between. The CDR3 is made up of 18 amino acids. The CDR3 is CASSSFGRLGEMNTEAFF. The CDR3 DNA reads as TGTGCCAGCAGTTCCTTCGGGAGGTTGGGGGAGATGAACACTGAAGCTTTCTTT. Filled out from reference TRBV28 and TRBJ1-1, the complete variable domain reads DVKVTQSSRYLVKRTGEKVFLECVQDMDHENMFWYRQDPGLGLRLIYFSYDVKMKEKGDIPEGYSVSREKKERFSLILESASTNQTSMYLCASSSFGRLGEMNTEAFFGQGTRLTVV.